Sequencing of this T cell receptor beta chain was carried out in a study of cytomegalovirus exposure and HLA in healthy donors. Study observations and caveats: The authors later found most CMV-associated TCR beta chains appeared HLA-restricted. V- and J-gene trimming of TCR beta was linked (in a later analysis) to a missense DCLRE1C variant.

PCR amplification relied on 60 Vbeta primers (plus 13 Jbeta primers). Only in-frame clones appear in the TCRdb table, and some are missing; sequencing was by immunoSEQ multiplex PCR. The data contain around 85,000 clones, about 82% of them singletons. Germline V gives CDR1 SGHTA, CDR2 FQGNSA. The CDR3 contains 15 residues. V trimming: 3 bases; J trimming: 2 bases; junction bases outside the gene matches: 6. This clone was seen once. Antigen specificity is unknown. The sequenced sample was PBMCs. This receptor was taken from a man aged 30-40 years in good health and CMV-seronegative. The rearrangement uses TRBV7-2 and TRBJ1-2; 7 nucleotides match TRBD1. The CDR3 region has the DNA TGTGCCAGCAGCTTGACGGGACAGCGAAACTATGGCTACACCTTC. It is translated as CASSLTGQRNYGYTF.